This TCR beta chain was retrieved from a study of T cell repertoires in cytomegalovirus infection. Study background: Both a matching HLA type and CMV infection were indicated by public TCR beta signatures.

Findings and caveats of the study: HLA-C-restricted, CMV-specific TCR beta clonotypes were dominant ex vivo. Pooled public TCR beta family frequency picked out CMV carriers with the relevant HLA.

TCRdb recomputed calls from the reads with MiXCR, one row per CDR3 protein. The sample lists about 180,000 distinct CDR3 sequences, 13% to 15% occurring once. There are many counts of this clonotype. Its antigen is unidentified. This CDR3 has 13 amino acids. Looked up from germline, CDR1 is MRHNA and CDR2 is SNTAGT. Trimming took 5 bases from V and 4 from J, leaving 11 bases between them. The sample was PBMCs. This TCR came from a human donor in good health (CMV status not recorded). Some clones in this sample may be carry-over from other donors' samples. The chain employs TRBV6-4 and TRBJ2-5; TRBD1 or TRBD2 may be the D gene (6 bases each). The CDR3 protein is CASSFRGGETQYF. CDR3 sequence (DNA): TGTGCCAGCAGTTTCAGGGGAGGAGAGACCCAGTACTTC.